This T cell receptor beta chain was captured by sequencing in a study of cytomegalovirus exposure and HLA in healthy donors. Findings and limits, study-wide: Both high specificity and high sensitivity reportedly marked the classifier's diagnosis of cytomegalovirus status. Cytomegalovirus-associated status was assigned to around 160 TCR beta chains. Specificity for CMV antigens was confirmed in vitro for a few of the CMV-associated chains.

The table came from immunoSEQ multiplex PCR; TCRdb's copy has only in-frame clones and leaves some out. The table shows roughly 68,000 clones, with roughly 90% occurring only once. The CDR3 extends over 14 amino acids. Germline V gene sequence: CDR1 SGHTA, CDR2 FQGTGA. Trimming took 6 bases from V and 3 from J, leaving 14 bases between them. In regard to this clone: Its antigen is currently unknown.

The sequencing input was PBMCs. This clonotype was sampled from a woman aged 18-30 years in good health and CMV-seronegative. V gene TRBV7-3 combines with J gene TRBJ1-1; weak D call: TRBD1 (6 bases). The CDR3 nucleotides are TGTGCCAGCAGGGCAGGGGCTGGGGACACTGAAGCTTTCTTT. Protein: CASRAGAGDTEAFF.